This TCR beta chain was obtained from a study of blood T cell repertoires in COVID-19 (dated by TCRdb to 2019 to 2021). Study-level background: Collaborator samples came from the United States, Italy and Spain and covered acute and convalescent phases of COVID-19. The material from the prospective study consisted of cDNA or gDNA derived from T cells, B-cell-depleted T cells, or PBMCs. Subjects who had been exposed to COVID-19, were actively infected with it, or had recovered from it provided the deeply sampled blood TCRbeta repertoires that made up the dataset. The repertoires were released in a freely available public database meant as a resource for research on the immune response to SARS-CoV-2. Samples were obtained from the ongoing ImmuneRACE study (first 160 participants) and from over 1,000 subjects provided by 6 global collaborators. Sample metadata almost always included a de-identified subject ID, COVID-19 status, age in years and sex. Where available, HLA class I and class II types were taken from metadata supplied by the sample provider and were not determined by assay-based typing.

Regarding this clone: This receptor's antigen is unknown. Per-base qualities were not stored, and no clone one base away is much larger.

The collaborating institutions used their own protocols to collect whole blood in K2EDTA tubes. For TCRbeta analysis, collaborator samples were shipped as frozen whole blood, as isolated PBMCs, or as DNA extracted from either sample type. Overall study outcomes, separate from this receptor: The amount of clinical and demographic metadata varied by source and participant and was provided uncurated.

TCRbeta CDR3 regions were amplified from genomic DNA using the immunoSEQ Assay, a bias-controlled multiplex PCR. In the paper's pipeline: The number of nucleated cells in each sample was estimated from the amplification of reference gene primers within the assay. To quantify the absolute abundance of each unique TCRbeta CDR3 rearrangement, sequence reads were collapsed and filtered. For each sample, productive Simpson clonality was calculated as the square root of Simpson's diversity index over productive rearrangements. The immuneACCESS repertoire file appears here via TCRdb, limited to in-frame rearrangements. These files lack a portion of the clones; in checked studies, under half of the deficit traces to unresolved V genes, and the cause of the others is not known. V and J calls and clone size are those listed in that table; D and trimming were worked out from the DNA. This sample has some 160,000 clones in its table, and around 80% of those were observed once. The ten largest clones add up to 6.5% to 7% of the sample.

The germline V gene sets CDR1 to MNHEY and CDR2 to SVGAGI. The CDR3 measures 13 amino acids from cysteine to phenylalanine. Only the CDR3 region is kept as DNA, spanning 39 bases read in frame from base 1. The junction carries 12 bases between V and J, which are trimmed by 5 bases and 5 bases respectively. The sequenced sample consisted of peripheral blood. The sequence joins TRBV6-5 to TRBJ1-2, with the D gene not confidently named. The clonotype comes from a man aged 70-80 years with active or convalescent COVID-19. CDR3 sequence: CASSPGGSYGYTF. Here is the DNA: TGTGCCAGCAGTCCGGGAGGCTCGTATGGCTACACCTTC.